This note documents a single TCR beta chain sequence. Its antigen is undetermined. Via MiXCR, TCRdb re-called the reads, giving one row per CDR3 protein. The top ten clones hold roughly an eighth of a sample with about 830,000 distinct CDR3 sequences, about 33% of them seen once. The germline V and J ends were trimmed by 5 bases and 0 bases, with 8 bases remaining between them. The CDR3 covers 15 residues. Germline values: CDR1 SGHVS, CDR2 FNYEAQ. This sample was taken from a study of T cell repertoires in cytomegalovirus infection. Overall study: The authors used CMV epitopes that were HLA-C-restricted (recently identified) and HLA-B-restricted (well studied). TCR beta signatures that were public indicated CMV infection and matching HLA type. Study results and limitations: It was HLA-C-restricted CMV-specific TCR beta clonotypes that dominated the response ex vivo. Carriage of CMV together with the relevant HLA was identifiable through cumulative public TCR beta family frequency.

The sequences come from cultured CD8+ T cells from PBMCs, collected from culture after CMV antigen stimulation. The J gene is TRBJ2-6, the V gene TRBV7-6; D gene ambiguous. The sequence derives from a human donor in good health (CMV status not recorded). Some clones in this sample may be carry-over from other donors' samples. CDR3 coding DNA: TGTGCCAGCAGCATTAAACGCTCTGGGGCCAACGTCCTGACTTTC. Amino acid sequence: CASSIKRSGANVLTF. Based on the CDR3 plus reference TRBV7-6 and TRBJ2-6, the full variable domain is GAGVSQSPRYKVTKRGQDVALRCDPISGHVSLYWYRQALGQGPEFLTYFNYEAQQDKSGLPNDRFSAERPEGSISTLTIQRTEQRDSAMYRCASSIKRSGANVLTFGAGSRLTVL.